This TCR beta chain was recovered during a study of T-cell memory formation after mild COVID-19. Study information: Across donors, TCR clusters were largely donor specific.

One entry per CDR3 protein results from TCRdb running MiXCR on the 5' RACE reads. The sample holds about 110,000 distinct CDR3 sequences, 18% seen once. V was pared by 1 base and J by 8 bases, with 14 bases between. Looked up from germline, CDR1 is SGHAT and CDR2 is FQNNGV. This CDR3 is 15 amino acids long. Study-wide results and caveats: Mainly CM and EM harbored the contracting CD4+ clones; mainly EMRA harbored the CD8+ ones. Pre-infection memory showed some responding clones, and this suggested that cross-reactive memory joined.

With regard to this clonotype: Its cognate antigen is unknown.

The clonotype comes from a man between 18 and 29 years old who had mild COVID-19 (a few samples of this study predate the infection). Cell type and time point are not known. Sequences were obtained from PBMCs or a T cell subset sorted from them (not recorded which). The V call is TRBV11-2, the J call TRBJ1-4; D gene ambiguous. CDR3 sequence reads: CASSLVVAGREKLFF. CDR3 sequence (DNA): TGTGCCAGCAGCTTAGTAGTAGCAGGAAGAGAAAAACTGTTTTTT.